The sequence of this T cell receptor beta chain was determined in a study of T cell repertoires and Cas9 in healthy adults (dated by TCRdb to 2016 to 2019). Describing the broader study: SpCas9-reactive T cells were characterized for multi-effector potency, cytotoxicity and lineage determination within the CD4 and CD8 compartments. Preexisting T cell immunity against the Streptococcus pyogenes Cas9 nuclease (SpCas9) used in CRISPR gene editing was examined in the study. What the work shows at the level of the full study, not this receptor alone: In vitro, SpCas9-reactive regulatory T cells were reported to reduce the proliferation and function of SpCas9-reactive effector T cells.

To note about this clone: Its antigen is currently not known. No base qualities exist here, and no much larger clone lies one base off it.

Taken from the germline V gene, the CDR1 and CDR2 loops are SGHTA and FQGNSA. Its CDR3 holds 16 amino acids, cysteine through phenylalanine. Only CDR3 DNA is held: 48 bases, read in frame from base 1. A distance of 11 bases separates the germline ends of V and J, which lose 2 bases and 0 bases respectively. Library creation used the immunoSEQ multiplex PCR assay. TCRdb stores this immuneACCESS table with in-frame sequences only. Part of the clones is absent; in the studies checked, under half of the shortfall reflects unresolved V genes, and no reason is known for the rest. Across this sample there are tens of thousands of clones, with approximately 90% seen only once. The ten top clones hold approximately 0.84% of the sample. Healthy humans were used as donors in the study.

This receptor was taken from a human donor in good health. The source material was CD4+ effector T cells (CD127+, CD25-, CD137-, CD154-) from PBMCs; culture status not recorded. The chain couples TRBV7-2 to TRBJ2-4; tentative D gene TRBD1, with 5 bases matching. The CDR3 corresponds to CASSLISGLAKNIQYF. The nucleotide sequence reads as follows: TGTGCCAGCAGCTTAATCTCAGGGCTAGCCAAAAACATTCAGTACTTC.